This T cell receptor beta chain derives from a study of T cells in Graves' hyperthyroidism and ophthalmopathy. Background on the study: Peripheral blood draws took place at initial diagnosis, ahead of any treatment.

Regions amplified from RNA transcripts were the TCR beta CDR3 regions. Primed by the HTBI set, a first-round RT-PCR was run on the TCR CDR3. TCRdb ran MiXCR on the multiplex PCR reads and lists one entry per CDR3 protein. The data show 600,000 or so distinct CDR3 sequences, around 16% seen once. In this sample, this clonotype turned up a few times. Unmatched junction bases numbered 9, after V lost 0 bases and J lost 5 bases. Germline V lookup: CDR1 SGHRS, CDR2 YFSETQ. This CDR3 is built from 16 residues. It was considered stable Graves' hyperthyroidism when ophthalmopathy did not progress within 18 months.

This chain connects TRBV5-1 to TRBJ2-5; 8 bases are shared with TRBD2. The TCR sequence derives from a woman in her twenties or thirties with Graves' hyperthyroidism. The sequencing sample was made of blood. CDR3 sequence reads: CASSLDYPAGVETQYF. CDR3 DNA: TGCGCCAGCAGCTTGGATTACCCAGCGGGAGTGGAGACCCAGTACTTC. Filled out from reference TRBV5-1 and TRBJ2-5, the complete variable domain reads KAGVTQTPRYLIKTRGQQVTLSCSPISGHRSVSWYQQTPGQGLQFLFEYFSETQRNKGNFPGRFSGRQFSNSRSEMNVSTLELGDSALYLCASSLDYPAGVETQYFGPGTRLLVL.